The 32 T cell receptor beta chains below were found in one sample sequenced in a study of vaccination and CD4 T cells after COVID-19. The study sequenced cultured CD4+ T cell DNA using the Oncomine TCR Beta short-read assay. Each CDR3 protein is one row after TCRdb ran MiXCR on the PCR reads. The sample holds about 19,000 distinct CDR3 sequences, about 60% seen once. Sample treatment: roughly 11-day PBMC culture with coronavirus spike peptide pools or control peptides (ViraFEST assay). These receptors are not linked to any known antigen. The sample was CD4+ T cells from blood, cultured in vitro. The source is a human donor who had recovered from COVID-19.

The chain employs TRBV6-2 or TRBV6-3 and TRBJ2-7, with 11 bases matching TRBD2. Unmatched junction bases numbered 3, after V lost 2 bases and J lost 6 bases. Germline CDR1 and CDR2: MNHEY and SVGEGT. This CDR3 region has 14 residues. Here the CDR3 reads CASSYLAGGFEQYF. The CDR3 nucleotides are TGTGCCAGCAGTTACCTAGCGGGAGGATTCGAGCAGTACTTC.

The chain couples TRBV24-1 to TRBJ2-1, with 7 bases aligning to TRBD1. This CDR3 comprises 16 residues. The trim removed 4 bases at V and 2 bases at J, leaving 7 bases unmatched. Germline assignment: CDR1 KGHDR and CDR2 SFDVKD. CDR3 in amino acids: CATSDATGKTYNEQFF. In nucleotides, the CDR3 is TGTGCCACCAGTGACGCGACAGGGAAGACCTACAATGAGCAGTTCTTC.

This chain links TRBV20-1 with TRBJ2-1, with 9 bases lining up with TRBD2. Per germline, CDR1 DFQATT and CDR2 SNEGSKA (reference sequence). The CDR3 loop spans 15 amino acids. Losses at the gene ends were 1 base for V and 8 bases for J; bases not matched to a gene: 9. CDR3 sequence reads: CSARVGSGSHDEQFF. The CDR3 DNA reads as TGCAGTGCTAGAGTTGGTAGCGGGAGCCACGATGAGCAGTTCTTC.

This clonotype occurred a few times. The chain has TRBV19 and TRBJ1-2, with a possible D match to TRBD1 (5 bases). Trimming removed 2 bases from V and 3 bases from J, with 10 bases in between. The V gene's germline CDR1 is LNHDA and CDR2 SQIVND (reference sequence). There are 14 residues in the CDR3. CDR3 sequence reads: CASSITWDHYGYTF. The CDR3 DNA sequence: TGTGCCAGTAGTATAACCTGGGACCACTATGGCTACACCTTC.

About this clonotype itself: The CDR3 does not close with the conserved phenylalanine or tryptophan, likely indicating a read error. The rearrangement links TRBV20-1 to TRBJ1-1; 8 bases are shared with TRBD1. This CDR3 is 13 amino acids long. From germline, CDR1 is DFQATT and CDR2 SNEGSKA (reference sequence). The ends lost 5 bases at V and 1 base at J; junction bases unmatched: 3. CDR3 in amino acids: CSALDRANTEAFL. DNA for the CDR3: TGCAGTGCTCTGGACAGGGCGAACACTGAAGCTTTCCTT.

V and J are TRBV15 and TRBJ1-5; D unclear. The germline CDR1 and CDR2 sequences are LNHNV and YYDKDF (reference sequence). V was trimmed by 4 bases and J by 0 bases, leaving 10 bases between them. The CDR3 is made up of 15 amino acids. CDR3 bases: TGTGCCACCAGCACGTCAACTGATAGCAATCAGCCCCAGCATTTT. Translating gives CATSTSTDSNQPQHF.

This chain uses TRBV10-3 with TRBJ1-6; tentative D call: TRBD1 (6 bases). Trimming took off 4 bases at V and 8 bases at J, with 15 bases between the two ends. Germline V gives CDR1 ENHRY, CDR2 SYGVKD. The CDR3 is made up of 15 amino acids. The CDR3 here is CAISARAGADSPLHF. The DNA for the CDR3 is TGTGCCATCAGTGCCCGAGCAGGGGCAGATTCACCCCTCCACTTT.

The rearrangement links TRBV18 to TRBJ1-1; D unresolved. The CDR3 is 15 residues long. Trimming stripped 3 bases from V and 1 base from J, with 12 bases between. Germline values: CDR1 KGHSH, CDR2 LQKENI. The CDR3 reads CASSPTEHPNTEAFF. CDR3 DNA sequence: TGTGCCAGCTCACCGACGGAACACCCGAACACTGAAGCTTTCTTT.

The CDR3: CASSEGGGVQYF. The CDR3 nucleotides are TGCGCCAGCAGTGAGGGGGGGGGAGTTCAGTACTTC. V usage is TRBV10-1 and J usage is TRBJ2-4; 7 bases map to TRBD2. V lost 2 bases and J lost 11; bases outside the gene matches: 3. This CDR3 contains 12 residues. Germline V CDR1 and CDR2: WNHNN, SYGVQD (reference sequence).

This clonotype was seen more than once but under ten times. The genes are TRBV20-1 and TRBJ2-3; 11 nucleotides line up with TRBD2. This CDR3 is built from 14 residues. The junction had 7 bases not matched to a gene; V was cut back by 6 bases and J by 5 bases. The germline V gene has CDR1 DFQATT and CDR2 SNEGSKA (reference sequence). The CDR3: CSALAGGPGDTQYF. CDR3 DNA sequence: TGCAGTGCATTAGCGGGAGGGCCGGGAGATACGCAGTATTTT.

This clonotype occurred once. Here the CDR3 DNA reads TGTGCCAGCTCACAGGGGAAGGATGGCAATCAGCCCCAGCATTTT. Its protein product is CASSQGKDGNQPQHF. This sequence joins TRBV18 and TRBJ1-5, with a possible D match to TRBD1 (5 bases). CDR3 size: 15 residues. Looked up from germline, CDR1 is KGHSH and CDR2 is LQKENI. Trimming left V 4 bases short and J 2 bases short, with 12 bases between.

V and J are TRBV21-1 and TRBJ1-1; whether TRBD1, the table's D call, matches the DNA was not checked. TRBV21-1 is annotated as a pseudogene. CDR3 length: 14 amino acids. The CDR3 loop reads CASNPTGTNTEAFF. As DNA, the CDR3 is TGTGCCAGCAACCCAACAGGGACCAACACTGAAGCTTTCTTT.

The rearrangement uses TRBV18 and TRBJ1-5, with 8 bases fitting TRBD1. The junction had 6 bases not matched to a gene; V was cut back by 3 bases and J by 8 bases. Germline assignment: CDR1 KGHSH and CDR2 LQKENI. The CDR3 totals 14 residues. CDR3 sequence: CASSPGQGPEPQHF. DNA of the CDR3: TGTGCCAGCTCACCCGGACAGGGCCCCGAGCCCCAGCATTTT.

V usage is TRBV5-8 and J usage is TRBJ2-3, with 9 bases matching TRBD2. Looked up from germline, CDR1 is SGHTS and CDR2 is YDEGEE. V trimming: 2 bases; J trimming: 4 bases; junction bases outside the gene matches: 8. CDR3 length equals 16 residues. Written as DNA, the CDR3 is TGTGCCAGCAGCTTACGCGGGGGGGGCGAAGCAGATACGCAGTATTTT. Protein sequence: CASSLRGGGEADTQYF.

J is TRBJ2-1 and V is TRBV7-9, with D tentatively TRBD2 (6 bases). V was clipped by 7 bases and J by 0 bases, with 13 bases between them. Germline V gene lookup returns CDR1 SEHNR and CDR2 FQNEAQ (reference sequence). The CDR3 consists of 15 residues. As DNA, the CDR3 is TGTGCCAGCACTATTAGCGGTCCCTCCTACAATGAGCAGTTCTTC. Its protein product is CASTISGPSYNEQFF.

The chain joins TRBV5-1 to TRBJ2-2; D might be TRBD1 or TRBD2, each matching 5 bases. The V and J ends lost 4 bases and 7 bases respectively, with 17 bases between them. The CDR3 spans 15 residues. Germline values: CDR1 SGHRS, CDR2 YFSETQ. CDR3 nucleotides: TGCGCCAGCAGCGCGACAACGGGGCTTATCGGGGAGCTGTTTTTT. This sequence encodes CASSATTGLIGELFF.

The chain has TRBV3-1 and TRBJ2-6, with D unclear. V was shortened by 5 bases and J by 4 bases, with 18 bases between the two germline ends. This CDR3 contains 17 residues. Germline values: CDR1 LGHDT, CDR2 YNNKEL (reference sequence). Written as DNA, the CDR3 is TGTGCCAGCAGCGTTCGGATCGTAGCTTCAGGGGCCAACGTCCTGACTTTC. This codes for CASSVRIVASGANVLTF.

The rearrangement joins TRBV7-2 to TRBJ1-1; D gene uncertain. V lost 5 bases to trimming and J lost 4 bases, with 17 bases between them. This CDR3 has 15 residues. Germline V lookup: CDR1 SGHTA, CDR2 FQGNSA. This chain's CDR3 is CASSLRRYIATEAFF. The CDR3 bases are TGTGCCAGCAGCCTAAGACGGTATATTGCCACTGAAGCTTTCTTT.

The chain uses TRBV7-9 and TRBJ1-1; D is ambiguous. CDR3 length: 14 residues. Germline values: CDR1 SEHNR, CDR2 FQNEAQ (reference sequence). The V and J ends lost 1 base and 5 bases respectively, with 11 bases between them. The CDR3: CASSLGQWETEAFF. CDR3 DNA: TGTGCCAGCAGCTTAGGGCAGTGGGAGACTGAAGCTTTCTTT. Full variable domain (remainder filled in from reference TRBV7-9 and TRBJ1-1): DTGVSQNPRHKITKRGQNVTFRCDPISEHNRLYWYRQTLGQGPEFLTYFQNEAQLEKSRLLSDRFSAERPKGSFSTLEIQRTEQGDSAMYLCASSLGQWETEAFFGQGTRLTVV.

This clonotype has a single count. The chain has TRBV10-3 and TRBJ2-7, with D possibly TRBD2 on 6 matching bases. Trimming took off 8 bases at V and 0 bases at J, with 14 bases between the two ends. The germline gives CDR1 ENHRY, CDR2 SYGVKD. The CDR3 contains 14 residues. CDR3 in amino acids: CAIRGTQDSYEQYF. The CDR3 DNA is TGTGCCATCCGGGGGACCCAAGACTCCTACGAGCAGTACTTC.

The chain combines TRBV10-1 with TRBJ2-7; D is uncertain. Deletions cut 2 bases from V and 0 bases from J, with 11 bases between. This CDR3 has 15 amino acids. In germline, CDR1 is WNHNN, CDR2 SYGVQD (reference sequence). The CDR3 bases are TGCGCCAGCAGTGAGGTGGCCGAGGCCTCCTACGAGCAGTACTTC. Amino acid sequence: CASSEVAEASYEQYF.

The chain combines TRBV7-2 with TRBJ1-2; D uncertain. The V and J ends lost 5 bases and 5 bases respectively, with 15 bases between them. The CDR3 has 14 residues. CDR1 and CDR2 from the germline V gene are SGHTA and FQGNSA. This CDR3 is CASSLTPGNYGYTF. CDR3 DNA sequence: TGTGCCAGCAGCCTGACCCCCGGGAATTATGGCTACACCTTC.

This clonotype has a handful of counts. The chain has TRBV7-2 and TRBJ2-3, with TRBD2 matching over 9 bases. The length of the CDR3 is 16 residues. CDR1 is SGHTA and CDR2 is FQGNSA in the germline V gene. Unmatched junction bases numbered 7, after V lost 5 bases and J lost 1 base. CDR3: CASSTTLAGGTDTQYF. The CDR3 DNA reads as TGTGCCAGCAGCACGACCTTAGCGGGAGGCACAGATACGCAGTATTTT.

The V and J genes are TRBV7-2 and TRBJ2-2; 8 nucleotides match TRBD1. CDR1 and CDR2 from the germline V gene are SGHTA and FQGNSA. This CDR3 spans 15 amino acids. The junction had 2 bases not matched to a gene; V was cut back by 1 base and J by 4 bases. The CDR3 sequence is CASSLGTGTTGELFF. DNA of the CDR3: TGTGCCAGCAGCTTAGGGACAGGGACCACCGGGGAGCTGTTTTTT. The full variable domain, completed using reference TRBV7-2 and TRBJ2-2, is GAGVSQSPSNKVTEKGKDVELRCDPISGHTALYWYRQSLGQGLEFLIYFQGNSAPDKSGLPSDRFSAERTGGSVSTLTIQRTQQEDSAVYLCASSLGTGTTGELFFGEGSRLTVL.

CDR3 nucleotide sequence: TGTGCCAGCAGTTACTCGATAGGAGAAAGCTCCTATGGCTACACCTTC. Its translation: CASSYSIGESSYGYTF. The chain links TRBV6-5 to TRBJ1-2, with D unresolved. This CDR3 is 16 amino acids long. V lost 0 bases and J 4 bases, leaving 15 bases between the germline ends. Germline CDR1 and CDR2: MNHEY and SVGAGI.

This clonotype was seen once. The chain couples TRBV11-2 to TRBJ2-6; D is unclear. The CDR3 is 13 amino acids. The V end lost 6 bases, the J end lost 4 bases, and 7 bases lay between the germline ends. CDR1 is SGHAT and CDR2 is FQNNGV in the germline V gene. DNA of the CDR3: TGTGCCAGCAGGCCTCGGGGGGCCAACGTCCTGACTTTC. Amino acids: CASRPRGANVLTF.

V gene TRBV27 combines with J gene TRBJ1-2; no firm D call. The germline gives CDR1 MNHEY, CDR2 SMNVEV (reference sequence). Trimming stripped 3 bases from V and 0 bases from J, with 11 bases between. The CDR3 is made up of 15 amino acids. The CDR3 region is CASSFGSGTNYGYTF. The CDR3 bases are TGTGCCAGCAGTTTCGGTTCAGGAACTAACTATGGCTACACCTTC.

This chain joins TRBV15 and TRBJ2-3; TRBD1 is a possible D gene (5 bases). From germline, CDR1 is LNHNV and CDR2 YYDKDF (reference sequence). V gave up 0 bases and J gave up 2 bases, with 9 bases separating them. CDR3 length equals 15 residues. CDR3 sequence reads: CATSRDRQYTDTQYF. CDR3 coding DNA: TGTGCCACCAGCAGAGACCGACAGTACACAGATACGCAGTATTTT.

The chain has TRBV11-3 and TRBJ2-3; TRBD2 agrees at 11 bases. The V gene end was trimmed by 4 bases and the J gene end by 1 base; junction bases not matched to a gene: 4. This CDR3 contains 16 residues. From germline, CDR1 is SGHNT and CDR2 YENEEA. DNA for the CDR3: TGTGCCAGCAGCTCCATAGCGGGAGGGGGCACAGATACGCAGTATTTT. It translates to CASSSIAGGGTDTQYF.

With respect to this clonotype: One junction end does not reproduce the germline sequence, and a read error may be involved. V gene TRBV27 combines with J gene TRBJ1-1; TRBD1 might be the D (6 bases). Germline lookup yields CDR1 MNHEY and CDR2 SMNVEV (reference sequence). The CDR3 sequence is 15 residues long. The CDR3 DNA follows: TGTGCCAGCAGCCGCGGGGGGGCTCGTAACAATGAAGCTTTCTTT. Translation gives CASSRGGARNNEAFF.

This clonotype was counted only a few times. CDR3 nucleotides: TGTGCCAGCAGTGAGGTGGGATTAGGAGATACGCAGTATTTT. Translating it yields CASSEVGLGDTQYF. The chain links TRBV6-4 to TRBJ2-3; D gene unclear. V dropped 3 bases and J dropped 5 bases, with 12 bases sitting between them. There are 14 residues in the CDR3. CDR1 and CDR2 from the germline V gene are MRHNA and SNTAGT.

This chain uses TRBV2 with TRBJ1-5; 7 bases match TRBD1. This CDR3 is 14 amino acids long. The V gene's germline CDR1 is SNHLY and CDR2 FYNNEI. The ends lost 6 bases at V and 4 bases at J; junction bases unmatched: 6. The CDR3 coding sequence is TGTGCCAGCAGCCTGACAGGGATGAATCAGCCCCAGCATTTT. Protein product: CASSLTGMNQPQHF.